Each of the 29 T cell receptor beta chains below was sequenced from the same sample in a study of identical twins. TCRdb passed the 5' RACE reads through MiXCR, listing each CDR3 protein once. The sample carries 500,000 to 550,000 distinct CDR3 sequences, 20% to 25% recorded once. These records were also assigned to another study, of yellow fever vaccine responses in identical twins.

The sequencing sample was made of CD4+ T cells sorted from blood. Receptors originate from a young woman in good health.

The chain joins TRBV5-1 to TRBJ2-3, with TRBD1 matching over 7 bases. Germline CDR1 and CDR2: SGHRS and YFSETQ. This CDR3 has 15 residues. V trimming: 5 bases; J trimming: 3 bases; junction bases outside the gene matches: 9. In DNA form, the CDR3 reads TGCGCCAGCAGGCCAACAGGGGATGGGACAGATACGCAGTATTTT. Protein: CASRPTGDGTDTQYF.

This clonotype appeared once. The chain couples TRBV11-2 to TRBJ2-1; a possible D gene is TRBD2 (6 bases). Germline-derived CDR1 and CDR2 are SGHAT and FQNNGV. Between the trimmed V and J ends, which lost 6 bases and 4 bases, there was a span of 19 bases. The CDR3 contains 16 residues. The CDR3 bases are TGTGCCAGCAGGGGGAACGTGCGGAGCGGGTACAATGAGCAGTTCTTC. It encodes CASRGNVRSGYNEQFF. Full variable domain (outside the CDR3, taken from reference TRBV11-2 and TRBJ2-1): EAGVAQSPRYKIIEKRQSVAFWCNPISGHATLYWYQQILGQGPKLLIQFQNNGVVDDSQLPKDRFSAERLKGVDSTLKIQPAKLEDSAVYLCASRGNVRSGYNEQFFGPGTRLTVL.

V gene TRBV6-1 combines with J gene TRBJ1-5, with 9 bases fitting TRBD1. The germline V gene has CDR1 MNHNS and CDR2 SASEGT. The trim removed 5 bases at V and 7 bases at J, leaving 12 bases unmatched. CDR3 length: 16 residues. CDR3 amino acids: CASSPMDRGKGQPQHF. The CDR3 DNA reads TGTGCCAGCAGTCCGATGGACAGGGGAAAAGGACAGCCCCAGCATTTT.

The chain couples TRBV14 to TRBJ1-1; 9 nucleotides agree with TRBD1. V trimming: 4 bases; J trimming: 0 bases; junction bases outside the gene matches: 9. Germline V gene data show CDR1 as SGHDN and CDR2 as FVKESK. This CDR3 is built from 17 residues. CDR3 region: CASSRYGTGRMNTEAFF. The CDR3 DNA sequence: TGTGCCAGCAGCCGGTACGGGACAGGGAGGATGAACACTGAAGCTTTCTTT. Looking up the rest from reference TRBV14 and TRBJ1-1 gives the full variable domain: EAGVTQFPSHSVIEKGQTVTLRCDPISGHDNLYWYRRVMGKEIKFLLHFVKESKQDESGMPNNRFLAERTGGTYSTLKVQPAELEDSGVYFCASSRYGTGRMNTEAFFGQGTRLTVV.

The chain links TRBV29-1 to TRBJ2-5; D ambiguous. Germline CDR1 and CDR2: SQVTM and ANQGSEA. V was shortened by 4 bases and J by 5 bases, with 14 bases between the two germline ends. The CDR3 extends over 13 amino acids. CDR3 in amino acids: CSVVKGFLETQYF. CDR3 DNA: TGCAGCGTTGTAAAGGGATTCCTCGAGACCCAGTACTTC.

The V and J genes are TRBV20-1 and TRBJ2-7; no reliable D call. Between the trimmed V and J ends, which lost 7 bases and 4 bases, there was a span of 17 bases. The CDR3 runs 13 residues. Germline V gene lookup returns CDR1 DFQATT and CDR2 SNEGSKA (reference sequence). CDR3: CSVKVGNPYEQYV. CDR3 DNA sequence: TGCAGTGTGAAGGTTGGAAACCCGTACGAGCAGTACGTC.

The chain couples TRBV18 to TRBJ2-7, with D perhaps matching TRBD1 or TRBD2 (5 bases each). V was cut by 3 bases and J by 0 bases, with 9 bases left in between. From germline, CDR1 is KGHSH and CDR2 LQKENI. This CDR3 contains 14 residues. CDR3 sequence: CASSPWDGSYEQYF. In DNA form, the CDR3 reads TGTGCCAGCTCACCTTGGGACGGCTCCTACGAGCAGTACTTC.

This clonotype was counted between two and nine times. The chain couples TRBV3-1 to TRBJ1-1, with D unresolved. This CDR3 is built from 14 residues. CDR1 LGHDT and CDR2 YNNKEL come from the germline V gene (reference sequence). V was shortened by 1 base and J by 5 bases, with 11 bases between the two germline ends. In DNA, the CDR3 is TGTGCCAGCAGCCAAGTTGAGGGAGAGACTGAAGCTTTCTTT. Protein sequence: CASSQVEGETEAFF. Complete variable domain (other parts from reference TRBV3-1 and TRBJ1-1): DTAVSQTPKYLVTQMGNDKSIKCEQNLGHDTMYWYKQDSKKFLKIMFSYNNKELIINETVPNRFSPKSPDKAHLNLHINSLELGDSAVYFCASSQVEGETEAFFGQGTRLTVV.

This clonotype occurred a few times. The rearrangement uses TRBV7-9 and TRBJ2-1; 7 nucleotides agree with TRBD1. Germline values: CDR1 SEHNR, CDR2 FQNEAQ (reference sequence). Unmatched junction bases numbered 7, after V lost 5 bases and J lost 6 bases. The CDR3 totals 14 residues. The CDR3 region is CASSVRGPGNEQFF. CDR3 nucleotides: TGTGCCAGCAGCGTTAGGGGGCCCGGCAATGAGCAGTTCTTC.

In this sample, this clonotype turned up a few times. V gene TRBV5-1 combines with J gene TRBJ1-1, with D possibly TRBD1 on 6 matching bases. V lost 4 bases and J lost 0, with 16 bases in between. Germline V gives CDR1 SGHRS, CDR2 YFSETQ. This CDR3 comprises 16 residues. CDR3 in amino acids: CASSVGAGPMNTEAFF. The CDR3 region has the DNA TGCGCCAGCAGCGTGGGGGCAGGGCCCATGAACACTGAAGCTTTCTTT.

This chain links TRBV7-3 with TRBJ2-1; 7 nucleotides agree with TRBD1. Germline V CDR1 and CDR2: SGHTA, FQGTGA. CDR3 length: 15 residues. V dropped 5 bases and J dropped 5; count of bases not matched to a gene: 9. CDR3 loop: CASSPQGRGHNEQFF. The CDR3 nucleotides read TGTGCCAGCAGCCCCCAGGGTAGGGGGCACAATGAGCAGTTCTTC.

The rearrangement uses TRBV25-1 and TRBJ2-1; no clear D. This CDR3 is 14 amino acids long. Per germline, CDR1 MGHDK and CDR2 SYGVNS. The V and J ends lost 1 base and 10 bases respectively, with 14 bases between them. CDR3 amino acids: CASSEFPPGVEQFF. The CDR3 DNA is TGTGCCAGCAGTGAATTCCCCCCCGGTGTGGAGCAGTTCTTC. Full variable domain (outside the CDR3, taken from reference TRBV25-1 and TRBJ2-1): EADIYQTPRYLVIGTGKKITLECSQTMGHDKMYWYQQDPGMELHLIHYSYGVNSTEKGDLSSESTVSRIRTEHFPLTLESARPSHTSQYLCASSEFPPGVEQFFGPGTRLTVL.

This clonotype was picked up a small number of times. This rearrangement joins TRBV5-1 to TRBJ1-6, with D unresolved. Deletions cut 0 bases from V and 5 bases from J, with 6 bases between. From germline, CDR1 is SGHRS and CDR2 YFSETQ. The CDR3 runs 14 residues. Here the CDR3 DNA reads TGCGCCAGCAGCTTGGACCCGGATAATTCACCCCTCCACTTT. This encodes CASSLDPDNSPLHF.

The rearrangement uses TRBV4-2 and TRBJ2-7, with 7 bases matching TRBD2. The germline gives CDR1 LGHNA, CDR2 YNFKEQ. V gave up 5 bases and J gave up 4 bases; unmatched junction bases: 11. This CDR3 has 15 amino acids. The CDR3 here is CASSNTRENGYEQYF. In nucleotides, the CDR3 is TGTGCCAGCAGCAACACGCGGGAGAACGGGTACGAGCAGTACTTC.

There are a few counts of this clonotype. The CDR3: CASSLEGGGNTEAFF. CDR3 bases: TGTGCCAGCAGCTTGGAAGGGGGCGGGAACACTGAAGCTTTCTTT. This sequence joins TRBV5-5 and TRBJ1-1, with 7 bases lining up with TRBD1. V lost 0 bases and J lost 1; bases outside the gene matches: 3. CDR3 length: 15 residues. Germline-derived CDR1 and CDR2 are SGHKS and YYEKEE (reference sequence). Together with reference TRBV5-5 and TRBJ1-1, the CDR3 gives the full variable domain: DAGVTQSPTHLIKTRGQQVTLRCSPISGHKSVSWYQQVLGQGPQFIFQYYEKEERGRGNFPDRFSARQFPNYSSELNVNALLLGDSALYLCASSLEGGGNTEAFFGQGTRLTVV.

This clonotype was detected only a few times. This chain uses TRBV6-2 or TRBV6-3 with TRBJ1-3, with unresolved D. This CDR3 spans 14 amino acids. CDR1 is MNHEY and CDR2 is SVGEGT in the germline V gene. V was pared by 6 bases and J by 0 bases, with 9 bases between. The CDR3 reads CASRLISSGNTIYF. The CDR3, as DNA: TGTGCCAGCAGGTTGATAAGCTCTGGAAACACCATATATTTT.

This rearrangement joins TRBV5-5 to TRBJ2-1; weak D call: TRBD2 (6 bases). The germline V gene encodes CDR1 SGHKS and CDR2 YYEKEE (reference sequence). CDR3 length: 16 residues. V lost 4 bases, J lost 3 bases, and 17 bases lay in between. This chain's CDR3 is CASSPTASDLYNEQFF. For the CDR3, the DNA is TGTGCCAGCAGCCCAACCGCTAGCGATCTCTACAATGAGCAGTTCTTC.

There are a few counts of this clonotype. CDR3 nucleotide sequence: TGTGCCTCAACAACTAGCGACTCCGCCGGGGAGCTGTTTTTT. This gives the protein CASTTSDSAGELFF. The V gene is TRBV6-1, the J gene TRBJ2-2; 7 positions agree with TRBD2. Per the germline V gene, CDR1 is MNHNS and CDR2 is SASEGT. This CDR3 is built from 14 residues. The J segment lost 6 bases and the V segment lost 11 bases, leaving 12 bases of the junction unmatched.

The chain uses TRBV27 and TRBJ1-2, with D possibly matching TRBD1 (6 bases). The CDR3 sequence is 16 residues long. Trimming took 6 bases from V and 0 from J, leaving 17 bases between them. CDR1 and CDR2 (germline): MNHEY, SMNVEV (reference sequence). Written as DNA, the CDR3 is TGTGCCAGCAGCTCCTTGCGGGACAACTCTAACTATGGCTACACCTTC. Protein sequence: CASSSLRDNSNYGYTF.

V is TRBV3-1 and J is TRBJ2-3; TRBD2 agrees at 9 bases. CDR1 LGHDT and CDR2 YNNKEL come from the germline V gene (reference sequence). V dropped 5 bases and J dropped 4; count of bases not matched to a gene: 7. CDR3 length: 15 amino acids. CDR3 sequence: CASSKREAWADTQYF. CDR3 nucleotide sequence: TGTGCCAGCAGCAAGCGGGAGGCTTGGGCAGATACGCAGTATTTT.

The chain combines TRBV20-1 with TRBJ2-5; 10 bases fit TRBD2. V lost 3 bases and J lost 0; bases outside the gene matches: 16. CDR1 is DFQATT, CDR2 SNEGSKA, per germline (reference sequence). The CDR3 is 19 residues long. The chain's CDR3 is CSARRSRTSGQGYQETQYF. The CDR3 nucleotides are TGCAGTGCTAGGCGAAGTCGGACTAGCGGCCAGGGCTACCAAGAGACCCAGTACTTC.

The V and J genes are TRBV24-1 and TRBJ2-3; the match to TRBD2 covers 8 bases. The V gene end was trimmed by 0 bases and the J gene end by 0 bases; junction bases not matched to a gene: 4. The CDR3 has 17 residues. Germline V lookup: CDR1 KGHDR, CDR2 SFDVKD. The CDR3 DNA is TGTGCCACCAGTGATTTGACTAGCGGCATAAGCACAGATACGCAGTATTTT. The encoded protein is CATSDLTSGISTDTQYF.

The CDR3 bases are TGTGCCAGCAGCCAAGATATGGTAGCGGGGGCCGGAGAGACCCAGTACTTC. Amino acid sequence: CASSQDMVAGAGETQYF. The chain has TRBV3-1 and TRBJ2-5; 9 nucleotides match TRBD2. V lost 0 bases, J lost 4 bases, and 9 bases stayed unmatched. The germline V gene encodes CDR1 LGHDT and CDR2 YNNKEL (reference sequence). There are 17 residues in the CDR3.

This chain links TRBV10-3 with TRBJ2-7; TRBD1 matches 7 bases. Germline-derived CDR1 and CDR2 are ENHRY and SYGVKD. V lost 8 bases and J lost 2; bases outside the gene matches: 0. The CDR3 has 11 amino acids. The CDR3 spells CAIGTAYEQYF. The CDR3 DNA is TGTGCCATCGGGACAGCCTACGAGCAGTACTTC.

This clonotype was recorded a few times. The chain has TRBV3-1 and TRBJ2-2; a weak D match, TRBD1 (5 bases). Trimming removed 4 bases at V and 3 bases at J, with 15 bases between. This CDR3 region has 16 residues. Germline values: CDR1 LGHDT, CDR2 YNNKEL (reference sequence). CDR3 sequence reads: CASSPQGRIDTGELFF. The CDR3 region has the DNA TGTGCCAGCAGCCCCCAGGGCAGGATCGACACCGGGGAGCTGTTTTTT.

This clonotype was counted only a few times. The V call is TRBV7-3, the J call TRBJ2-2, with D possibly being TRBD2 (6 bases). This CDR3 has 15 amino acids. Per germline, CDR1 SGHTA and CDR2 FQGTGA. Trimming cost V 2 bases and J 2 bases, with 9 bases left between them. The CDR3 loop is CASSLDGRNTGELFF. The CDR3 nucleotides read TGTGCCAGCAGCTTAGACGGGAGAAACACCGGGGAGCTGTTTTTT.

This clonotype was counted only a few times. This rearrangement joins TRBV12-3 or TRBV12-4 to TRBJ2-7, with 10 bases identical to TRBD2. This CDR3 has 15 residues. V shed 6 bases, J shed 2 bases, and the junction held 7 bases outside the gene matches. This CDR3 reads CASSTAGTSAYEQYF. The CDR3, as DNA: TGTGCCAGCAGCACAGCCGGGACTAGCGCCTACGAGCAGTACTTC.

The chain joins TRBV20-1 to TRBJ2-7; weak D call: TRBD2 (5 bases). Trimming removed 3 bases from V and 0 bases from J, with 9 bases in between. The length of the CDR3 is 13 residues. CDR1 is DFQATT, CDR2 SNEGSKA, per germline (reference sequence). CDR3 bases: TGCAGTGCTAGTATAGCGAGCTCCTACGAGCAGTACTTC. It is translated as CSASIASSYEQYF.

The rearrangement uses TRBV2 and TRBJ2-5, with D unresolved. CDR1 is SNHLY and CDR2 is FYNNEI in the germline V gene. V shed 7 bases and J shed 10 bases, with 10 bases lying between them. The CDR3 is made up of 10 amino acids. The CDR3 region has the DNA TGTGCCAGCATGTCAATTCGCCAGTACTTC. Translating it yields CASMSIRQYF. Full variable domain (missing parts from reference TRBV2 and TRBJ2-5): EPEVTQTPSHQVTQMGQEVILRCVPISNHLYFYWYRQILGQKVEFLVSFYNNEISEKSEIFDDQFSVERPDGSNFTLKIRSTKLEDSAMYFCASMSIRQYFGPGTRLLVL.